One and the same sample provided the 6 T cell receptor beta chains below, sequenced in a study of cytomegalovirus exposure and HLA in healthy donors (dated by TCRdb to 2017 to 2019). The library was obtained by the immunoSEQ multiplex PCR assay. For the multiplex PCR, a mixture combining 60 forward primers for TCR Vbeta segments and 13 reverse primers for TCR Jbeta segments was used. This is the immuneACCESS table as TCRdb keeps it, with only in-frame sequences that have V and J called. A part of the clones is gone; compared with another copy, unresolved V genes explain less than half, and the rest is unexplained. The sample yields fewer than 250,000 clones; roughly 84% were counted once. The ten top clones hold 1.3% to 1.5% of the sample. The sample was PBMCs. The receptors stem from a girl aged 5-17 years in good health and CMV-seronegative.

This clone was seen only once. The chain joins TRBV7-8 to TRBJ2-7; 7 nucleotides agree with TRBD1. Germline CDR1 is SGHVS and CDR2 is FQNEAQ. J lost 0 bases, V lost 0 bases, and 8 bases had no gene match. The CDR3 spans 17 residues. The CDR3 protein is CASSLATGVLFSYEQYF. DNA for the CDR3: TGTGCCAGCAGCTTAGCCACAGGGGTCCTGTTCTCCTACGAGCAGTACTTC.

This chain connects TRBV19 to TRBJ2-5, with 9 bases aligning to TRBD2. The CDR3 extends over 14 amino acids. The germline CDR1 and CDR2 sequences are LNHDA and SQIVND (reference sequence). With 8 bases clipped from V and 4 bases from J, the junction kept 8 bases outside the gene matches. The CDR3 sequence is CASSLAGGRETQYF. The CDR3 nucleotides read TGTGCCAGTTCCTTGGCGGGAGGGAGAGAGACCCAGTACTTC.

The chain joins TRBV7-2 to TRBJ2-3, with 9 bases identical to TRBD2. Looked up from germline, CDR1 is SGHTA and CDR2 is FQGNSA. The J segment lost 2 bases and the V segment lost 0 bases, leaving 12 bases of the junction unmatched. CDR3 size: 19 residues. The CDR3 is CASSLASAGGMKTTDTQYF. The CDR3 DNA reads as TGTGCCAGCAGCTTAGCCTCAGCGGGAGGTATGAAGACCACAGATACGCAGTATTTT.

This clone was picked up one time. CDR3 nucleotides: TGTGCCAGCAGCTTGGTCGGGAGCTCTGGAAACACCATATATTTT. Translation: CASSLVGSSGNTIYF. The V gene is TRBV5-6, the J gene TRBJ1-3; D gene uncertain. V was pared by 0 bases and J by 0 bases, with 7 bases between. The CDR3 loop spans 15 amino acids. Germline V gene sequence: CDR1 SGHDT, CDR2 YYEEEE.

This clone has a handful of counts. The chain employs TRBV30 and TRBJ1-5, with D tentatively TRBD1 (6 bases). CDR3 size: 13 residues. Per germline, CDR1 GTSNPN and CDR2 SVGIG (reference sequence). The ends were cut back, 0 bases at V and 5 bases at J, with 8 bases in the middle. The CDR3 nucleotides read TGTGCCTGGAGTGTAACAGGGTATCAGCCCCAGCATTTT. It codes for CAWSVTGYQPQHF. The complete variable domain, with remaining parts taken from reference TRBV30 and TRBJ1-5, reads SQTIHQWPATLVQPVGSPLSLECTVEGTSNPNLYWYRQAAGRGLQLLFYSVGIGQISSEVPQNLSASRPQDRQFILSSKKLLLSDSGFYLCAWSVTGYQPQHFGDGTRLSIL.

This sequence joins TRBV28 and TRBJ1-2; D ambiguous. There are 16 residues in the CDR3. Germline V CDR1 and CDR2: MDHEN, SYDVKM. Trimming took 8 bases from V and 2 from J, leaving 21 bases between them. CDR3 nucleotides: TGTGCCAGCGGGAGTTTAGGGATGGCCGGCAACTATGGCTACACCTTC. Amino acids: CASGSLGMAGNYGYTF.